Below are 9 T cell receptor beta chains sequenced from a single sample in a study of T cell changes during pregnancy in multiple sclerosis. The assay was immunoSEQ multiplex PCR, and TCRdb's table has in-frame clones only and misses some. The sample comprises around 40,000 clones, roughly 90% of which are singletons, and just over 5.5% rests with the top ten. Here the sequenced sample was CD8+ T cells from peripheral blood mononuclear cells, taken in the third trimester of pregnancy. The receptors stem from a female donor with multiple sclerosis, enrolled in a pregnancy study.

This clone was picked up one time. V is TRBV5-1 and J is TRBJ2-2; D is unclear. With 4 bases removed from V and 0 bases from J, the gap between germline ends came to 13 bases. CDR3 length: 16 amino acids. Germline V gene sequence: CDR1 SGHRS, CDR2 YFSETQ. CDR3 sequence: CASSLRMGANTGELFF. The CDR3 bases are TGCGCCAGCAGCCTCCGGATGGGCGCGAACACCGGGGAGCTGTTTTTT.

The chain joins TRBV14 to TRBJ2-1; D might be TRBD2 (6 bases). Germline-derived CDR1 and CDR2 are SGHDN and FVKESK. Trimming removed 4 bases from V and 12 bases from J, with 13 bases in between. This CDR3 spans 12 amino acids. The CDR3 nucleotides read TGTGCCAGCAGCCTACTAGCCGCCGTGCAGTTCTTC. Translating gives CASSLLAAVQFF.

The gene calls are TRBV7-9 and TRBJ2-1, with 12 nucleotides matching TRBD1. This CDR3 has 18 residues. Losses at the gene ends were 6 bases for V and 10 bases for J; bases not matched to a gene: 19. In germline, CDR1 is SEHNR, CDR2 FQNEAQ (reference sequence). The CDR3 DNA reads TGTGCCAGCAGGAATCCCAAATCCGGGGACAGGGGGCGCGGGGAGCAGTTCTTC. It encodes CASRNPKSGDRGRGEQFF. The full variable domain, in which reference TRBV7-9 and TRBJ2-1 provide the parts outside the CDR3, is DTGVSQNPRHKITKRGQNVTFRCDPISEHNRLYWYRQTLGQGPEFLTYFQNEAQLEKSRLLSDRFSAERPKGSFSTLEIQRTEQGDSAMYLCASRNPKSGDRGRGEQFFGPGTRLTVL.

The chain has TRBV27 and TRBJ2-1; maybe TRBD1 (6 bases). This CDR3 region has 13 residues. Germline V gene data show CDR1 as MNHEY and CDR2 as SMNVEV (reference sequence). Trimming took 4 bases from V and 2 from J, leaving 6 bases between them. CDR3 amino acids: CASSWDTYNEQFF. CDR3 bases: TGTGCCAGCAGTTGGGACACCTACAATGAGCAGTTCTTC.

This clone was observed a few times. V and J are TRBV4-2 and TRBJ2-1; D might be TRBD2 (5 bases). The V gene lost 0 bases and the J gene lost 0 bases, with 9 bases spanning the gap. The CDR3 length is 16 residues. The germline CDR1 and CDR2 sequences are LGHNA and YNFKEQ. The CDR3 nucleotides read TGTGCCAGCAGCCAAGATAGTGGGAGCTCCTACAATGAGCAGTTCTTC. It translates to CASSQDSGSSYNEQFF.

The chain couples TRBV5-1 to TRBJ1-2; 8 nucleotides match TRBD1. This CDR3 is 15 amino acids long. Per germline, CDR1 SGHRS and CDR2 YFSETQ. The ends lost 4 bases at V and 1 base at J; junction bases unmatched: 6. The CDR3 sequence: CASSHRTGSNYGYTF. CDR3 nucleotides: TGCGCCAGCAGCCACCGGACAGGGAGTAACTATGGCTACACCTTC.

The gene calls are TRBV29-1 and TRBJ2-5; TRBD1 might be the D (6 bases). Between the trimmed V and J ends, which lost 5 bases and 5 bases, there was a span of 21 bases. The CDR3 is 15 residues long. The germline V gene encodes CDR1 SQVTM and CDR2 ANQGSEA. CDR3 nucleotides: TGCAGCGTTCCCTCGTGGGACAAATATGGGGAGACCCAGTACTTC. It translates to CSVPSWDKYGETQYF.

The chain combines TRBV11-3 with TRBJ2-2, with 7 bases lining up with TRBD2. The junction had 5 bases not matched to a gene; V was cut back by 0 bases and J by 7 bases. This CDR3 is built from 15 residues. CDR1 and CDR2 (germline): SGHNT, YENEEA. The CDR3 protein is CASSLDRTSGGELFF. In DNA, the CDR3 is TGTGCCAGCAGCTTAGATAGGACTAGTGGCGGGGAGCTGTTTTTT.

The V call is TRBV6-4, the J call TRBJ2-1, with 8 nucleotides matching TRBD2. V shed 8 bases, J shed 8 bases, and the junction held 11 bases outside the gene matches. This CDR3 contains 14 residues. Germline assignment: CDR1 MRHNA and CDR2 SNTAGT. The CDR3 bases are TGTGCCAGCTCCCTCGGGGGGGGCGGCGATGAGCAGTTCTTC. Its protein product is CASSLGGGGDEQFF.